Each of the 27 T cell receptor beta chains below was sequenced from the same sample in a study of glioma-infiltrating T cells. Using RNA template, CDR3s of TCR alpha and beta were amplified with iRepertoire arm-PCR. TCRdb recomputed calls from the multiplex PCR reads with MiXCR, one row per CDR3 protein. The data show some 18,000 distinct CDR3 sequences, 58% seen once. Sequenced sample: glioma tissue, nonneoplastic brain tissue, or PBMCs (not recorded which). The source of these receptors is a human donor with low-grade glioma or glioblastoma, undergoing nonglioma brain surgery, or in good health (not recorded which).

The chain combines TRBV9 with TRBJ1-4; 10 bases agree with TRBD1. Per the germline V gene, CDR1 is SGDLS and CDR2 is YYNGEE. J lost 8 bases, V lost 4 bases, and 8 bases had no gene match. This CDR3 has 15 amino acids. CDR3 sequence reads: CASSPSTGQGEKLFF. The CDR3 DNA reads as TGTGCCAGCAGCCCATCTACGGGACAGGGGGAAAAACTGTTTTTT. The full variable domain, completed using reference TRBV9 and TRBJ1-4, is DSGVTQTPKHLITATGQRVTLRCSPRSGDLSVYWYQQSLDQGLQFLIQYYNGEERAKGNILERFSAQQFPDLHSELNLSSLELGDSALYFCASSPSTGQGEKLFFGSGTQLSVL.

This clonotype was counted a few times. The rearrangement uses TRBV6-1 and TRBJ2-7, with D unresolved. The V gene's germline CDR1 is MNHNS and CDR2 SASEGT. V lost 5 bases, J lost 1 base, and 9 bases lay in between. The CDR3 is 13 amino acids. The CDR3 bases are TGTGCCAGCAGTACCGCCGGGTCCTACGAGCAGTACTTC. Translated: CASSTAGSYEQYF.

This clonotype occurred many times. The chain links TRBV20-1 to TRBJ1-4, with 7 bases lining up with TRBD1. The germline gives CDR1 DFQATT, CDR2 SNEGSKA (reference sequence). J lost 0 bases, V lost 6 bases, and 4 bases had no gene match. The CDR3 runs 14 residues. CDR3 nucleotides: TGCAGTGCCCCGGGACAGCCAACTAATGAAAAACTGTTTTTT. Translated: CSAPGQPTNEKLFF.

V and J are TRBV6-1 and TRBJ1-1; 9 nucleotides align to TRBD1. V lost 6 bases to trimming and J lost 1 base; unmatched junction nucleotides: 12. The CDR3 extends over 17 amino acids. Germline V CDR1 and CDR2: MNHNS, SASEGT. Here the CDR3 reads CASRYTGTGWKNTEAFF. As DNA, the CDR3 is TGTGCCAGCAGATATACCGGGACAGGGTGGAAGAACACTGAAGCTTTCTTT.

The genes are TRBV6-1 and TRBJ1-1, with D maybe TRBD1 (6 bases). Germline CDR1 MNHNS, CDR2 SASEGT. V was cut by 7 bases and J by 2 bases, with 20 bases left in between. The CDR3 runs to 16 residues. The chain's CDR3 is CASIPGASRSNTEAFF. As DNA, the CDR3 is TGTGCCAGCATCCCGGGGGCGTCAAGGTCTAACACTGAAGCTTTCTTT.

This clonotype was counted a single time. The chain uses TRBV6-1 and TRBJ2-7; 8 bases are a match to TRBD1. Germline CDR1 MNHNS, CDR2 SASEGT. J lost 0 bases, V lost 11 bases, and 9 bases had no gene match. This CDR3 comprises 14 residues. The CDR3 coding sequence is TGTGCCTCCACTACAGGGGGATACTCCTACGAGCAGTACTTC. As protein: CASTTGGYSYEQYF.

The sample holds many counts of this clonotype. V usage is TRBV6-2 or TRBV6-3 and J usage is TRBJ2-7, with D hard to call. The CDR3 loop spans 14 amino acids. CDR1 and CDR2 from the germline V gene are MNHEY and SVGEGT. V was trimmed by 0 bases and J by 2 bases, leaving 8 bases between them. The CDR3 here is CASSYSDFAYEQYF. In DNA form, the CDR3 reads TGTGCCAGCAGTTACTCCGACTTCGCCTACGAGCAGTACTTC.

The CDR3 is CASSLGGSTDTQYF. DNA of the CDR3: TGTGCCAGCAGTTTAGGTGGGAGCACAGATACGCAGTATTTT. The gene calls are TRBV28 and TRBJ2-3; D is ambiguous. Trimming removed 2 bases at V and 0 bases at J, with 6 bases between. This CDR3 has 14 amino acids. The germline V gene encodes CDR1 MDHEN and CDR2 SYDVKM.

The chain recombines TRBV27 with TRBJ2-2, with 12 bases lining up with TRBD2. The junction had 8 bases not matched to a gene; V was cut back by 5 bases and J by 4 bases. The CDR3 contains 17 residues. The germline V gene encodes CDR1 MNHEY and CDR2 SMNVEV (reference sequence). The CDR3 loop reads CASSKTSGRMGTGELFF. Written as DNA, the CDR3 is TGTGCCAGCAGTAAGACTAGCGGGAGAATGGGCACCGGGGAGCTGTTTTTT.

V is TRBV6-6 and J is TRBJ2-7; 7 bases align to TRBD2. Germline trimming cut 8 bases from V and 3 bases from J; bases unmatched to any gene: 7. Looked up from germline, CDR1 is MNHNY and CDR2 is SVGAGI (reference sequence). CDR3 length: 13 amino acids. For the CDR3, the DNA is TGTGCCAGCGCGAGCGGGACCCTCTACGAGCAGTACTTC. Translated, it gives CASASGTLYEQYF.

The gene calls are TRBV20-1 and TRBJ2-3, with 8 bases matching TRBD2. This CDR3 region has 15 residues. The V segment lost 3 bases and the J segment 2 bases; nucleotides outside the gene matches: 7. CDR1 is DFQATT, CDR2 SNEGSKA, per germline (reference sequence). CDR3 in amino acids: CSASRASGPTDTQYF. The CDR3 DNA reads TGCAGTGCTAGTAGGGCTAGCGGGCCCACAGATACGCAGTATTTT.

This rearrangement joins TRBV6-2 or TRBV6-3 to TRBJ1-2; no firm D call. The CDR3 runs to 15 residues. V was shortened by 7 bases and J by 7 bases, with 22 bases between the two germline ends. Germline loops: CDR1 MNHEY, CDR2 SVGEGT. CDR3 DNA: TGTGCCAGCATCCCAAGTGGGCGCGGCGGCTCTGGCTACACCTTC. Its protein product is CASIPSGRGGSGYTF.

The rearrangement links TRBV2 to TRBJ2-1; no firm D call. CDR3 length: 11 residues. V was pared by 6 bases and J by 3 bases, with 3 bases between. Germline CDR1 SNHLY, CDR2 FYNNEI. The CDR3 bases are TGTGCCAGCAGCTGCTACAATGAGCAGTTCTTC. As protein: CASSCYNEQFF.

This chain's CDR3 is CSARTGTGNTIYF. CDR3 sequence (DNA): TGCAGTGCCAGGACAGGGACCGGAAACACCATATATTTT. The chain carries TRBV20-1 and TRBJ1-3; TRBD1 agrees at 8 bases. The CDR3 is made up of 13 amino acids. The J segment lost 4 bases and the V segment lost 6 bases, leaving 5 bases of the junction unmatched. Per germline, CDR1 DFQATT and CDR2 SNEGSKA (reference sequence).

The chain is built from TRBV18 and TRBJ1-1; D not certain. The CDR3 consists of 14 residues. The V gene's germline CDR1 is KGHSH and CDR2 LQKENI. Trimming took off 1 base at V and 5 bases at J, with 11 bases between the two ends. Written as DNA, the CDR3 is TGTGCCAGCTCACCACTTTCTGGGGAGACTGAAGCTTTCTTT. Residues: CASSPLSGETEAFF.

The genes are TRBV20-1 and TRBJ2-5, with 8 bases matching TRBD2. With 3 bases clipped from V and 4 bases from J, the junction kept 7 bases outside the gene matches. The CDR3 covers 14 residues. Germline V gene lookup returns CDR1 DFQATT and CDR2 SNEGSKA (reference sequence). Here the CDR3 DNA reads TGCAGTGCTAGGAGACGGGGGGGCGGAGAGACCCAGTACTTC. Translating gives CSARRRGGGETQYF.

The rearrangement links TRBV18 to TRBJ1-4; D gene ambiguous. CDR3 length: 12 residues. Trimming shortened V by 10 bases and J by 0 bases, and 6 bases separated the two germline ends. Germline V gives CDR1 KGHSH, CDR2 LQKENI. CDR3 region: CATRTTNEKLFF. CDR3 DNA: TGTGCCACGCGTACAACTAATGAAAAACTGTTTTTT.

Worth noting for this clonotype: The germline gene is not matched at one end of the junction; a read error may be the cause. The gene calls are TRBV19 and TRBJ1-3; no clear D. From germline, CDR1 is LNHDA and CDR2 SQIVND (reference sequence). This CDR3 region has 14 residues. The CDR3: CASSRTGSGNTIYF. The DNA for the CDR3 is TGTGCCAGCAGTAGGACGGGCTCCGGAAACACCATATATTTT. Full variable domain (outside the CDR3, taken from reference TRBV19 and TRBJ1-3): DGGITQSPKYLFRKEGQNVTLSCEQNLNHDAMYWYRQDPGQGLRLIYYSQIVNDFQKGDIAEGYSVSREKKESFPLTVTSAQKNPTAFYLCASSRTGSGNTIYFGEGSWLTVV.

At least ten counts were recorded for this clonotype. The chain employs TRBV5-1 and TRBJ1-6, with 9 bases fitting TRBD1. Germline V gene data show CDR1 as SGHRS and CDR2 as YFSETQ. After removal of 4 bases from V and 7 bases from J, the junction contained 12 bases not matched to a gene. CDR3 length: 17 amino acids. The CDR3 region has the DNA TGCGCCAGCAGCACAAGACTAACAGGGGGCGAAAATTCACCCCTCCACTTT. Translating gives CASSTRLTGGENSPLHF.

Comment on this clonotype: This may be a read error: a much more frequent sequence differs by one nucleotide. The chain combines TRBV6-1 with TRBJ2-3, with D possibly being TRBD1 or TRBD2 (7 bases each). There are 13 residues in the CDR3. The germline V gene has CDR1 MNHNS and CDR2 SASEGT. The V end was cut by 10 bases, the J end by 8 bases, with 19 bases between. The CDR3 DNA reads TGTGCCACCAAGGGGGCCGGCGGGGGTACGCAGTATTTT. Residues: CATKGAGGGTQYF.

The chain recombines TRBV27 with TRBJ1-6, with D unclear. The CDR3 is 15 residues long. V was clipped by 2 bases and J by 0 bases, with 5 bases between them. The germline V gene has CDR1 MNHEY and CDR2 SMNVEV (reference sequence). The CDR3 DNA is TGTGCCAGCAGTTTAGCACGCTCCTATAATTCACCCCTCCACTTT. This encodes CASSLARSYNSPLHF.

The gene calls are TRBV6-5 and TRBJ2-1; D possibly uses TRBD1 or TRBD2 (6 bases each). The CDR3 runs to 16 residues. Per the germline V gene, CDR1 is MNHEY and CDR2 is SVGAGI. V gave up 0 bases and J gave up 8 bases, with 17 bases separating them. This chain's CDR3 is CASSYSPGQRGDEQFF. CDR3 coding DNA: TGTGCCAGCAGTTACTCTCCGGGACAAAGGGGGGATGAGCAGTTCTTC.

To note about this clonotype: The junction differs from germline at one of its ends, possibly a read error. The J gene is TRBJ2-3, the V gene TRBV4-2; D unresolved. CDR1 LGHNA and CDR2 YNFKEQ come from the germline V gene. CDR3 length: 15 amino acids. The chain's CDR3 is CASSQVQAMADTKYF. The CDR3 bases are TGTGCCAGCAGCCAAGTGCAAGCAATGGCAGATACGAAGTATTTT.

This clonotype was observed a few times. The chain is built from TRBV29-1 and TRBJ1-6; D ambiguous. Germline V CDR1 and CDR2: SQVTM, ANQGSEA. The V end lost 7 bases, the J end lost 0 bases, and 10 bases lay between the germline ends. The CDR3 is 14 amino acids. CDR3 residues: CSAPSSSYNSPLHF. CDR3 nucleotide sequence: TGCAGCGCCCCATCAAGCTCCTATAATTCACCCCTCCACTTT.

Judged by abundance, this clonotype is medium-sized. The chain carries TRBV27 and TRBJ2-5, with 12 bases identical to TRBD1. The germline gives CDR1 MNHEY, CDR2 SMNVEV (reference sequence). This CDR3 comprises 18 residues. Unmatched junction bases numbered 12, after V lost 4 bases and J lost 3 bases. DNA of the CDR3: TGTGCCAGCAGTTCTCCTCGGGACAGGGGGCTTTCCAAAGAGACCCAGTACTTC. Encoded protein: CASSSPRDRGLSKETQYF.

Notes on this clonotype: A much larger clone differs by one base, so this may be a read error. V usage is TRBV11-2 and J usage is TRBJ1-1; maybe TRBD1 (5 bases). The germline CDR1 and CDR2 sequences are SGHAT and FQNNGV. The V end was cut by 7 bases, the J end by 1 base, with 13 bases between. This CDR3 comprises 14 residues. The CDR3, as DNA: TGTGCCAGCACCCTTGGGGGAGAGAACACTGAAGCTTTCTTT. It specifies CASTLGGENTEAFF. Variable domain in full (rest from reference TRBV11-2 and TRBJ1-1): EAGVAQSPRYKIIEKRQSVAFWCNPISGHATLYWYQQILGQGPKLLIQFQNNGVVDDSQLPKDRFSAERLKGVDSTLKIQPAKLEDSAVYLCASTLGGENTEAFFGQGTRLTVV.

The chain recombines TRBV27 with TRBJ1-2; TRBD1 is a possible D gene (6 bases). Trimming took 5 bases from V and 8 from J, leaving 18 bases between them. CDR3 length: 14 amino acids. Germline assignment: CDR1 MNHEY and CDR2 SMNVEV (reference sequence). The CDR3, as DNA: TGTGCCAGCAGTGCCCTACAGGGAAGGAAAGGCTACACCTTC. It yields the protein CASSALQGRKGYTF.